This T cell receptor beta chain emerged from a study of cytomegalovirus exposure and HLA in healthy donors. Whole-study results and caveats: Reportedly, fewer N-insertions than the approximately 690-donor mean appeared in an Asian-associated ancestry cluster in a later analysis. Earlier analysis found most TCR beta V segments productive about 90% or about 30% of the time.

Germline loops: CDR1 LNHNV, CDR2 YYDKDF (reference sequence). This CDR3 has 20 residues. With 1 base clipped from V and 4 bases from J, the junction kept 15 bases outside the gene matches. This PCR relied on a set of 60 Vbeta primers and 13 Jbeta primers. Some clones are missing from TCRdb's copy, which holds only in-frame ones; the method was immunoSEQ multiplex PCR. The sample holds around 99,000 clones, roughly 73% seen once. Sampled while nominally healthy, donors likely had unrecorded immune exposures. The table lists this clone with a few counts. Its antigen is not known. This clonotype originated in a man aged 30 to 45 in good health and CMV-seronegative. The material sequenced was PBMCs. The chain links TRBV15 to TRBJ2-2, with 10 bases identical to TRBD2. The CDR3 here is CATSRGVRAGGPLGTGELFF. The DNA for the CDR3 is TGTGCCACCAGCAGAGGCGTACGAGCGGGGGGGCCGTTAGGCACCGGGGAGCTGTTTTTT.